A selection of T cell receptor beta chains follows, all from one sample in a study of response to subunit inactivated influenza vaccine. TCRdb recomputed calls from the RT-PCR reads with MiXCR, one row per CDR3 protein. The sample lists about 520,000 distinct CDR3 sequences, approximately 11% seen once, with 10% to 15% in the top ten. The sequenced sample was PBMCs from blood, obtained roughly 47 days after vaccination. These receptors were taken from a man aged 45 to 65 who received an inactivated influenza vaccine. Each CDR3 is given with its conserved first and last residue. Clone size, where shown, is once, few, many, or a class for clones that have expanded.

- | TRBV9 | CASSVDPDRHTQYF
- | TRBV5-1 | CASSLMTGQVSYEQYF
few | TRBV12-3/TRBV12-4 | CATSRGQSNQPQHF
few | TRBV7-8 | CASSLHRVDYGYTF
many | TRBV29-1 | CSVEEADRGPQETQYF
many | TRBV4-3 | CASSQVDGNTGELFF
many | TRBV28 | CASSHPRLAGESNEQYF
- | TRBV27 | CASSQLAGRNTGELFF
few | TRBV27 | CASSFRSWVGLRGTDTQYF
- | TRBV7-2 | CASSFGDRGQETQYF
- | TRBV4-3 | CASSQDREKRAEAFF
many | TRBV12-3/TRBV12-4 | CASRDRTYEQYF
few | TRBV28 | CASSYGTGWYF